This is a list of T cell receptor beta chains from one sample in a study of OX40 agonist ivuxolimab in advanced cancers. This table comes from immunoSEQ multiplex PCR, and its TCRdb copy is limited to in-frame clones, with some not included. The table includes tens of thousands of clones, roughly 90% detected once. The material sequenced was CD4+ or CD8+ T cells sorted from blood, taken in a trial of the OX40 agonist ivuxolimab. The receptors stem from an adult with an advanced solid tumor such as melanoma, head and neck, liver or kidney cancer. The CDR3 runs from the conserved cysteine through the conserved F or W. The D gene is left open where the match is weak. Size is stated for part of the rows, as once, few or many counts, or as a class when the clone is expanded.

>TRBV5-1|TRBJ2-3|NA|NA
TGCGCCAGCAGCACGGGACTCCTAGATCGGACAGATACGCAGTATTTT
CASSTGLLDRTDTQYF
>TRBV2|TRBJ2-2|TRBD2|NA
TGTGCCAGCAAGGGTAGCGGGTTGACCGGGGAGCTGTTTTTT
CASKGSGLTGELFF
>TRBV2|TRBJ2-5|TRBD1|once
TGTGCCAGCACAATTGGACAGGGGGCAAATTCGGGAGAGACCCAGTACTTC
CASTIGQGANSGETQYF
>TRBV5-6|TRBJ1-1|TRBD1|NA
TGTGCCAGCAGTCGGACAGGTGTCACTGAAGCTTTCTTT
CASSRTGVTEAFF
>TRBV6-1|TRBJ2-1|TRBD2|NA
TGTGCCAGCAGTGAATTTCTAGCGGGAGCCTACAATGAGCAGTTCTTC
CASSEFLAGAYNEQFF
>TRBV9|TRBJ1-4|NA|NA
TGTGCCAGCAGCGTAGATGAGGGGCTTAATGAAAAACTGTTTTTT
CASSVDEGLNEKLFF
>TRBV2|TRBJ2-2|TRBD2|NA
TGTGCCAGCAGTGAGCGGACTAGACGTTCGACCGGGGAGCTGTTTTTT
CASSERTRRSTGELFF
>TRBV5-1|TRBJ2-1|TRBD2|NA
TGCGCCAGCAGCCAGACGGGACTAGCGGGGGGAAGCTCCTACAATGAGCAGTTCTTC
CASSQTGLAGGSSYNEQFF
>TRBV4-1|TRBJ2-5|TRBD1|NA
TGCGCCAGCAGCCAAGTGACAGGGGGCAGGGAGACCCAGTACTTC
CASSQVTGGRETQYF
>TRBV28|TRBJ2-2|TRBD2|NA
TGTGCCAGCAGTTGGCCCTCTGGGGAGCGGGAGGGCCGGAACACCGGGGAGCTGTTTTTT
CASSWPSGEREGRNTGELFF
>TRBV5-5|TRBJ1-2|NA|NA
TGTGCCAGCAGCTTGGCGGAGGTTGGGGTTAACTATGGCTACACCTTC
CASSLAEVGVNYGYTF
>TRBV29-1|TRBJ2-3|NA|NA
TGCAGCGTTCCGGACTTTAACACAGATACGCAGTATTTT
CSVPDFNTDTQYF
>TRBV2|TRBJ1-4|NA|NA
TGTGCCAGCAGTGATCGGGTCAGTCCATCAGTTGCAACTAATGAAAAACTGTTTTTT
CASSDRVSPSVATNEKLFF
>TRBV4-2|TRBJ2-3|NA|NA
TGTGCCAGCAGCCAAGATTCGGGGCGGGGTAGCACAGATACGCAGTATTTT
CASSQDSGRGSTDTQYF
>TRBV6-5|TRBJ2-2|NA|NA
TGTGCCACAAGGACAGTCCAAAACACCGGGGAGCTGTTTTTT
CATRTVQNTGELFF
>TRBV5-8|TRBJ2-2|NA|NA
TGTGCCAGCAGTTACGCCTCGCGTCTCGGGGAGCTGTTTTTT
CASSYASRLGELFF
>TRBV18|TRBJ2-2|NA|NA
TGTGCCAGCTCACCAGCCTCGAACACCGGGGAGCTGTTTTTT
CASSPASNTGELFF
>TRBV5-4|TRBJ1-2|NA|NA
TGTGCCAGCAGCACACCTGGGGGCTACACCTTC
CASSTPGGYTF
>TRBV6-6|TRBJ2-1|NA|NA
TGTGCCAGCAGTTCGACTAGCAATGAGCAGTTCTTC
CASSSTSNEQFF
>TRBV15|TRBJ1-4|NA|NA
TGTGCCACCATGGGGGCAACTAATGAAAAACTGTTTTTT
CATMGATNEKLFF
>TRBV5-1|TRBJ2-5|TRBD2|NA
TGCGCCAGCTCTCGGACTAGCGGGATGGAGACCCAGTACTTC
CASSRTSGMETQYF
>TRBV2|TRBJ2-1|NA|NA
TGTGCCAGCAGTCGGGACACGAACAATGAGCAGTTCTTC
CASSRDTNNEQFF
>TRBV11-3|TRBJ2-3|NA|once
TGTGCCAGCAGCTTAGGTGGGCCTAGCACAGATACGCAGTATTTT
CASSLGGPSTDTQYF
>TRBV7-8|TRBJ1-2|NA|NA
TGTGCCAGCAGCCTGAGTGGGGGACCCAAACTCCCGGAGGGCTACACCTTC
CASSLSGGPKLPEGYTF
>TRBV20-1|TRBJ2-7|TRBD1|NA
TGCAGTGCGGAGACAGGGGCCGAGCAGTACTTC
CSAETGAEQYF
>TRBV7-9|TRBJ1-2|NA|NA
TGTGCCAGCAGCTTAAAGGGGGAGGCATCTGGCTACACCTTC
CASSLKGEASGYTF
>TRBV6-5|TRBJ2-7|TRBD2|NA
TGTGCCAGCAGCGACGGGAGGGCAGCCGAGCAGTACTTC
CASSDGRAAEQYF
>TRBV7-3|TRBJ2-3|NA|NA
TGTGCCAGCAGTTTAGGGGTCACTAGCACAGATACGCAGTATTTT
CASSLGVTSTDTQYF
>TRBV28|TRBJ2-2|NA|NA
TGTGCCAGCAGTCCGGGGGCAGGGGCCGGGGAGCTGTTTTTT
CASSPGAGAGELFF
>TRBV10-3|TRBJ2-5|TRBD2|NA
TGTGCCATCAGTGGGCGCGGGAGCGGAGAGACCCAGTACTTC
CAISGRGSGETQYF
>TRBV5-1|TRBJ1-2|NA|NA
TGCGCCAGCAGCTTGGCCGATTCAGGGTATACTGGCTACACCTTC
CASSLADSGYTGYTF
>TRBV4-1|TRBJ2-7|NA|medium-sized
TGCGCCAGCAGCGACCCGGGACGATACGAGCAGTACTTC
CASSDPGRYEQYF
>TRBV6-1|TRBJ1-1|NA|NA
TGTGCCACTCCGGGGGGGGCTAACACTGAAGCTTTCTTT
CATPGGANTEAFF
>TRBV2|TRBJ1-1|TRBD1|medium-sized
TGTGCCAGGGGACAGTCCGACACTGAAGCTTTCTTT
CARGQSDTEAFF
>TRBV6-5|TRBJ2-7|NA|NA
TGTGCCAGCAGTTATGGGGACAATCGCTACGAGCAGTACTTC
CASSYGDNRYEQYF